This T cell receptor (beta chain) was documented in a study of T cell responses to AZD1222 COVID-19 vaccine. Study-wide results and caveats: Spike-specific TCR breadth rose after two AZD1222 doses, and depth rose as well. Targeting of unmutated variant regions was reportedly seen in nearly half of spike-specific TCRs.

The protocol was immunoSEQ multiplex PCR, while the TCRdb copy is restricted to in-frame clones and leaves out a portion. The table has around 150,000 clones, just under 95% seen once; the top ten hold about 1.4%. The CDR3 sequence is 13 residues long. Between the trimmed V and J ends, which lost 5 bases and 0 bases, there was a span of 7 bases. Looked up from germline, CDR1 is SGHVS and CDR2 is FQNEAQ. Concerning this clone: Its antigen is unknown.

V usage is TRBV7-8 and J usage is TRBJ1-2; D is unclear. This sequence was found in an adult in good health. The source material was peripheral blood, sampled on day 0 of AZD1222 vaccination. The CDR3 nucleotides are TGTGCCAGCAGCCGCGGGCCTAACTATGGCTACACCTTC. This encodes CASSRGPNYGYTF.